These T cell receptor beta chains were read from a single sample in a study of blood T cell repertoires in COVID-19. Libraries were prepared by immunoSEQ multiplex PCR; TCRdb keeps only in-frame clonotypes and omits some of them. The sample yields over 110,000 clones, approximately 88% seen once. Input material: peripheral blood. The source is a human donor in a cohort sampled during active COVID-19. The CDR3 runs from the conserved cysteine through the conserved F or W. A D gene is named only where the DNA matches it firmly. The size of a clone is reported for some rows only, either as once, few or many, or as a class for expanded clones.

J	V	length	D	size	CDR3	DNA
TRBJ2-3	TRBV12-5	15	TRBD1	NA	CASGPGTGGTDTQYF	TGTGCTAGTGGTCCCGGGACAGGGGGCACAGATACGCAGTATTTT
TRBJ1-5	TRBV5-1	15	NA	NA	CASSPVSGDNQPQHF	TGCGCCAGCAGCCCGGTTAGCGGGGACAATCAGCCCCAGCATTTT
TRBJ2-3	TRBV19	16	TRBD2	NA	CASSTGLAQYTDTQYF	TGTGCCAGTAGTACGGGACTAGCGCAATACACAGATACGCAGTATTTT
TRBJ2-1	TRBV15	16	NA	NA	CATSGETTFSYNEQFF	TGTGCCACCAGCGGGGAGACTACATTCTCCTACAATGAGCAGTTCTTC
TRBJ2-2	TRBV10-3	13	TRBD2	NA	CAISTSDTGELFF	TGTGCCATCAGTACTAGCGACACCGGGGAGCTGTTTTTT
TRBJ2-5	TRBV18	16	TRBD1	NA	CASSLPRRDRSRPQYF	TGTGCCAGCTCACTTCCCCGTCGGGACAGGTCTAGGCCCCAGTACTTC
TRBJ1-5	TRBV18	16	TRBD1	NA	CASSPGTGEVGQPQHF	TGTGCCAGCTCACCCGGGACAGGGGAGGTAGGCCAGCCCCAGCATTTT
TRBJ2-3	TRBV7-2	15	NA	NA	CASSLGQLVTDTQYF	TGTGCCAGCAGCTTAGGACAGCTGGTCACAGATACGCAGTATTTT
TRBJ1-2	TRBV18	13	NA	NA	CASSPPSGYGYTF	TGTGCCAGCTCACCACCGTCAGGGTATGGCTACACCTTC
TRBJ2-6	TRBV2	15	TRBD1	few	CASSQTGVGANVLTF	TGTGCCAGCAGTCAGACAGGGGTTGGGGCCAACGTCCTGACTTTC
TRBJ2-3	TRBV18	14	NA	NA	CASSPPAHTDTQYF	TGTGCCAGCTCACCCCCTGCACACACAGATACGCAGTATTTT
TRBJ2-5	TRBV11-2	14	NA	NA	CASSLQLIQETQYF	TGTGCCAGCAGCTTACAACTCATCCAAGAGACCCAGTACTTC
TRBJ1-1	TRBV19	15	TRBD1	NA	CASIPQGARKTEAFF	TGTGCCAGTATTCCGCAGGGGGCAAGAAAAACTGAAGCTTTCTTT
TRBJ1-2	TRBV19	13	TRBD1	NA	CASRGQGAYGYTF	TGTGCCAGTAGGGGACAGGGGGCTTATGGCTACACCTTC
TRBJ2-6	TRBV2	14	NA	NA	CASSDRSGANVLTF	TGTGCCAGCAGTGACCGCTCTGGGGCCAACGTCCTGACTTTC
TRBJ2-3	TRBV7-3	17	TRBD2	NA	CASSSLAGGPSTDTQYF	TGTGCCAGCAGTTCCCTAGCGGGGGGCCCTAGCACAGATACGCAGTATTTT
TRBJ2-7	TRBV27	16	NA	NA	CASSLAPQAGRNEQYF	TGTGCCAGCAGTTTAGCCCCCCAGGCGGGGAGGAACGAGCAGTACTTC
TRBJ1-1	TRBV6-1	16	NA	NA	CASSARTVSMNTEAFF	TGTGCCAGCAGTGCCCGGACAGTATCCATGAACACTGAAGCTTTCTTT
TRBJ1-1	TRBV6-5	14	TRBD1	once	CASSYRGRATEAFF	TGTGCCAGCAGTTACAGGGGGCGAGCTACTGAAGCTTTCTTT
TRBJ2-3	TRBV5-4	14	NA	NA	CASSLVSRADTQYF	TGTGCCAGCAGCTTGGTTAGCAGGGCAGATACGCAGTATTTT
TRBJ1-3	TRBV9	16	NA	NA	CASSPDQRHSGNTIYF	TGTGCCAGCAGCCCAGACCAGAGACACTCTGGAAACACCATATATTTT
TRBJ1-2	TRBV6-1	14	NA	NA	CASSEAANSGGYTF	TGTGCCAGCAGTGAAGCCGCAAACAGTGGCGGCTACACCTTC
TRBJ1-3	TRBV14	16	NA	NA	CASSQDWGISGNTIYF	TGTGCCAGCAGCCAAGATTGGGGCATTTCTGGAAACACCATATATTTT
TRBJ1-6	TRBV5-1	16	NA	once	CASSPGQTRYNSPLHF	TGCGCCAGCAGCCCCGGACAGACGCGCTATAATTCACCCCTCCACTTT
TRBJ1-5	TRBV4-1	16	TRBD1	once	CASSYSGQGSNQPQHF	TGCGCCAGCAGCTACTCGGGACAGGGCTCCAATCAGCCCCAGCATTTT
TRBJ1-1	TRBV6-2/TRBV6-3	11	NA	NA	CASSTNTEAFF	TGTGCCAGCAGCACTAACACTGAAGCTTTCTTT
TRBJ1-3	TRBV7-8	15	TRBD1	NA	CASSLWGQGGNTIYF	TGTGCCAGCAGCTTATGGGGACAGGGTGGAAACACCATATATTTT
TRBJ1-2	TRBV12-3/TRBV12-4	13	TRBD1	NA	CASSPAGGGGYTF	TGTGCCAGCAGCCCCGCAGGGGGCGGGGGCTACACCTTC
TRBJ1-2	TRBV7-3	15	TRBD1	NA	CASSFKGASDSGYTF	TGTGCCAGCAGCTTCAAGGGGGCATCGGACAGTGGCTACACCTTC
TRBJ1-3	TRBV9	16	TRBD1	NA	CASSTQQGIAGNTIYF	TGTGCCAGCAGCACCCAACAGGGGATTGCGGGAAACACCATATATTTT
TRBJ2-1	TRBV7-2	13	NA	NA	CASSFARDNEQFF	TGTGCCAGCAGCTTCGCCCGGGACAATGAGCAGTTCTTC
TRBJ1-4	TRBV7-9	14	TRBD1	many	CASSPGQGVEKLFF	TGTGCCAGCAGCCCAGGACAGGGGGTTGAAAAACTGTTTTTT
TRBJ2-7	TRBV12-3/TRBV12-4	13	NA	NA	CASSHSRGSEQYF	TGTGCCAGCAGTCACTCGCGAGGGTCCGAGCAGTACTTC
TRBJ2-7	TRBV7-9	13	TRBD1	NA	CASTRQGPYEQYF	TGTGCCAGTACCCGACAGGGCCCCTACGAGCAGTACTTC
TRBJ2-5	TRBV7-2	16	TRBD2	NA	CASSLMGLAGTGTQYF	TGTGCCAGCAGCTTAATGGGACTAGCGGGGACTGGGACCCAGTACTTC
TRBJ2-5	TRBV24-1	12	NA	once	CATSDTGETQYF	TGTGCCACCAGTGACACGGGAGAGACCCAGTACTTC
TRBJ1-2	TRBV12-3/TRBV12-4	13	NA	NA	CASSSDRNYGYTF	TGTGCCAGCAGTTCGGACAGAAACTATGGCTACACCTTC
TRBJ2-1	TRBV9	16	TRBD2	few	CASSVAISGGRNEQFF	TGTGCCAGCAGCGTAGCTATTAGCGGGGGTCGCAATGAGCAGTTCTTC
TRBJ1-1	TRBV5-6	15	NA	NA	CASSFAGSGNTEAFF	TGTGCCAGCAGCTTTGCAGGGTCAGGGAACACTGAAGCTTTCTTT
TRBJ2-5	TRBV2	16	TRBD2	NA	CASSWTSGARGETQYF	TGTGCCAGCAGTTGGACTAGCGGGGCTAGGGGAGAGACCCAGTACTTC
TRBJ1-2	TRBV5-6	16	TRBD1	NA	CASSLLRTGENYGYTF	TGTGCCAGCAGCCTTCTGAGGACAGGGGAGAACTATGGCTACACCTTC
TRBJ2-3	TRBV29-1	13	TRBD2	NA	CSVRDYFTDTQYF	TGCAGCGTTCGGGACTACTTCACAGATACGCAGTATTTT
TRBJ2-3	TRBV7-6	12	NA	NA	CASSSGGDTQYF	TGTGCCAGCAGCTCAGGGGGGGATACGCAGTATTTT
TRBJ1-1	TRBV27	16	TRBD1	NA	CASSSLQGVMNTEAFF	TGTGCCAGCAGTTCCTTACAGGGGGTAATGAACACTGAAGCTTTCTTT
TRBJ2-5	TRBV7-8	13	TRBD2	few	CASRIAGVETQYF	TGTGCCAGCAGGATAGCGGGGGTTGAGACCCAGTACTTC
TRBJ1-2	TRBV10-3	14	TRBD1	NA	CAIRGTGSNYGYTF	TGTGCCATCAGAGGGACAGGGAGTAACTATGGCTACACCTTC
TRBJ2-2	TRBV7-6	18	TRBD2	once	CASSLEVAGASNTGELFF	TGTGCCAGCAGCTTAGAAGTAGCGGGGGCTTCGAACACCGGGGAGCTGTTTTTT
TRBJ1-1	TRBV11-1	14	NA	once	CASSLVRGSTEAFF	TGTGCCAGCAGCTTAGTCAGAGGGAGCACTGAAGCTTTCTTT
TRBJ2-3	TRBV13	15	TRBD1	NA	CASSLGVRGTDTQYF	TGTGCCAGCAGCTTAGGTGTCAGGGGGACAGATACGCAGTATTTT